The next 21 T cell receptor beta chains were all read from a single sample in a study of blood T cell repertoires in COVID-19. The method was immunoSEQ multiplex PCR; TCRdb's version includes in-frame clones alone and lacks a portion of them. The top ten hold about 4.5% of the sample, which has some 110,000 clones, 82% seen once. Material: peripheral blood. The receptors were gathered from a woman in her seventies with acute or convalescent COVID-19.

The sample holds one count of this clone. The chain uses TRBV9 and TRBJ1-3, with TRBD1 matching over 9 bases. Germline V gives CDR1 SGDLS, CDR2 YYNGEE. J gave up 3 bases and V 3 bases, and 4 bases lay outside the gene matches. The CDR3 runs to 15 residues. The CDR3 protein is CASSGDRESGNTIYF. In nucleotides, the CDR3 is TGTGCCAGCAGCGGGGACAGGGAGAGTGGAAACACCATATATTTT.

The chain uses TRBV6-2 or TRBV6-3 and TRBJ1-1; maybe TRBD1 (6 bases). Germline loops: CDR1 MNHEY, CDR2 SVGEGT. The CDR3 sequence is 14 residues long. Trimming cost V 2 bases and J 2 bases, with 9 bases left between them. The CDR3 DNA sequence: TGTGCCAGCAGTTACCCGACAGGCAACACTGAAGCTTTCTTT. Its translation is CASSYPTGNTEAFF.

The chain uses TRBV7-9 and TRBJ2-3; 7 bases map to TRBD2. V lost 4 bases, J lost 7 bases, and 17 bases stayed unmatched. CDR3 length: 17 residues. Germline CDR1 is SEHNR and CDR2 is FQNEAQ (reference sequence). The CDR3 loop reads CASSSYTLAAGPYTQYF. CDR3 in DNA: TGTGCCAGCAGCTCCTATACTCTAGCGGCGGGGCCCTATACGCAGTATTTT.

This clone appeared a few times. This rearrangement joins TRBV5-8 to TRBJ1-3, with D possibly TRBD1 on 5 matching bases. Germline V gene data show CDR1 as SGHTS and CDR2 as YDEGEE. This CDR3 is 14 amino acids long. The CDR3 coding sequence is TGTGCAGATAAACAGGCCTTCTCTGGAAACACCATATATTTT. Its protein product is CADKQAFSGNTIYF.

V gene TRBV3-1 (or the pseudogene TRBV3-2) combines with J gene TRBJ2-7; D might be TRBD1 (5 bases). The ends were cut back, 8 bases at V and 3 bases at J, with 14 bases in the middle. This CDR3 is 13 amino acids long. Germline CDR1 and CDR2: LGHDT and YNNKEL (reference sequence). CDR3 region: CASSKGPVYEQYF. CDR3 nucleotides: TGTGCCAGCTCGAAGGGGCCTGTCTACGAGCAGTACTTC.

The DNA of the CDR3 is TGTGCCAGCAGCTTGGGGGGACTCATCTCTGGAAACACCATATATTTT. Translation: CASSLGGLISGNTIYF. The chain carries TRBV5-4 and TRBJ1-3; tentatively, D is TRBD1 (5 bases). The length of the CDR3 is 16 residues. The V and J ends lost 0 bases and 0 bases respectively, with 10 bases between them. The germline gives CDR1 SGHNT, CDR2 YYREEE (reference sequence).

V gene TRBV10-2 combines with J gene TRBJ1-5; D ambiguous. The CDR3 consists of 15 residues. V gave up 4 bases and J gave up 1 base, with 11 bases separating them. Germline V gives CDR1 WSHSY, CDR2 SAAADI. The CDR3 region is CASSVRRESNQPQHF. The CDR3 nucleotides read TGCGCCAGCAGTGTCCGGAGGGAGAGCAATCAGCCCCAGCATTTT.

The chain couples TRBV19 to TRBJ1-3, with D unclear. The CDR3 length is 13 residues. Trimming took 9 bases from V and 0 from J, leaving 9 bases between them. CDR1 and CDR2 (germline): LNHDA, SQIVND (reference sequence). CDR3 protein: CASQFDSGNTIYF. CDR3 nucleotides: TGTGCCAGCCAGTTCGACTCTGGAAACACCATATATTTT.

V and J are TRBV9 and TRBJ2-3; 12 bases line up with TRBD2. Per germline, CDR1 SGDLS and CDR2 YYNGEE. The V segment lost 4 bases and the J segment 5 bases; nucleotides outside the gene matches: 8. The CDR3 loop spans 16 amino acids. Here the CDR3 DNA reads TGTGCCAGCAGCCCCCATACGACTAGCGGGGGAGATACGCAGTATTTT. This codes for CASSPHTTSGGDTQYF.

Only one count was recorded for this clone. The chain joins TRBV6-2 or TRBV6-3 to TRBJ2-5; maybe TRBD1 (5 bases). With 2 bases removed from V and 7 bases from J, the gap between germline ends came to 11 bases. The germline gives CDR1 MNHEY, CDR2 SVGEGT. The CDR3 length is 13 residues. CDR3 nucleotides: TGTGCCAGCAGTTACCAGGGATTGGGGACCCAGTACTTC. Residues: CASSYQGLGTQYF.

This clone occurred a few times. V usage is TRBV27 and J usage is TRBJ1-2; 7 nucleotides line up with TRBD1. With 6 bases clipped from V and 3 bases from J, the junction kept 7 bases outside the gene matches. CDR1 MNHEY and CDR2 SMNVEV come from the germline V gene (reference sequence). The CDR3 contains 14 residues. CDR3 loop: CASREGANHYGYTF. The CDR3 DNA reads as TGTGCCAGCAGGGAGGGGGCAAACCACTATGGCTACACCTTC.

The V and J genes are TRBV5-1 and TRBJ2-1, with D possibly TRBD1 on 5 matching bases. The CDR3 length is 13 residues. Germline V gene sequence: CDR1 SGHRS, CDR2 YFSETQ. V lost 0 bases, J lost 5 bases, and 6 bases lay in between. The CDR3 bases are TGCGCCAGCAGCTTGGGACAGCACAATGAGCAGTTCTTC. Translated: CASSLGQHNEQFF. Filled out from reference TRBV5-1 and TRBJ2-1, the complete variable domain reads KAGVTQTPRYLIKTRGQQVTLSCSPISGHRSVSWYQQTPGQGLQFLFEYFSETQRNKGNFPGRFSGRQFSNSRSEMNVSTLELGDSALYLCASSLGQHNEQFFGPGTRLTVL.

This clone was detected once. The rearrangement uses TRBV19 and TRBJ2-7, with TRBD1 matching 7 bases. Germline loops: CDR1 LNHDA, CDR2 SQIVND (reference sequence). The V and J ends lost 5 bases and 3 bases, in that order; junction bases with no gene match: 13. This CDR3 has 16 amino acids. The CDR3 loop reads CASSPRQGSTGYEQYF. In nucleotides, the CDR3 is TGTGCCAGTAGTCCCCGACAGGGTTCTACCGGCTACGAGCAGTACTTC.

The chain uses TRBV6-5 and TRBJ1-2; maybe TRBD1 (5 bases). Germline V CDR1 and CDR2: MNHEY, SVGAGI. The V end was cut by 2 bases, the J end by 4 bases, with 14 bases between. This CDR3 contains 15 residues. The CDR3 reads CASSYAGRGVYGYTF. In DNA, the CDR3 is TGTGCCAGCAGTTACGCAGGGCGGGGGGTCTATGGCTACACCTTC.

This clone was observed a few times. V usage is TRBV6-6 and J usage is TRBJ2-3; D is unresolved. The CDR3 contains 14 residues. Germline values: CDR1 MNHNY, CDR2 SVGAGI (reference sequence). V dropped 7 bases and J dropped 2 bases, with 13 bases sitting between them. Here the CDR3 reads CASTLQQNTDTQYF. Written as DNA, the CDR3 is TGTGCCAGCACTCTACAGCAGAACACAGATACGCAGTATTTT.

The chain recombines TRBV7-7 with TRBJ2-1; 12 bases agree with TRBD2. Germline V gives CDR1 SSHAT, CDR2 FNYEAQ (reference sequence). Germline trimming cut 6 bases from V and 9 bases from J; bases unmatched to any gene: 9. The CDR3 consists of 15 residues. DNA of the CDR3: TGTGCCAGCAGTAGGACTAGCGGGGTGGTTGGTGAGCAGTTCTTC. Protein: CASSRTSGVVGEQFF.

The chain is built from TRBV19 and TRBJ1-5; no firm D call. The germline V and J ends were trimmed by 6 bases and 0 bases, with 18 bases remaining between them. The CDR3 is made up of 17 amino acids. Germline assignment: CDR1 LNHDA and CDR2 SQIVND (reference sequence). Written as DNA, the CDR3 is TGTGCCAGTAGGGCCCTATCCGGGGTTTCTAGCAATCAGCCCCAGCATTTT. It is translated as CASRALSGVSSNQPQHF.

V and J are TRBV11-3 and TRBJ2-7; 10 nucleotides match TRBD1. The germline gives CDR1 SGHNT, CDR2 YENEEA. The CDR3 runs 17 residues. Unmatched junction bases numbered 9, after V lost 2 bases and J lost 2 bases. The DNA of the CDR3 is TGTGCCAGCAGCTTATCCGGGACAGGGGTCGTCACCTACGAGCAGTACGTC. Protein sequence: CASSLSGTGVVTYEQYV.

V usage is TRBV6-5 and J usage is TRBJ1-2, with a weak D call TRBD1 (5 bases). The germline CDR1 and CDR2 sequences are MNHEY and SVGAGI. Trimming stripped 2 bases from V and 8 bases from J, with 12 bases between. This CDR3 has 13 residues. The chain's CDR3 is CASSYGGTRGYTF. DNA for the CDR3: TGTGCCAGCAGTTACGGGGGGACCAGGGGCTACACCTTC.

The sample holds a few counts of this clone. The J gene is TRBJ2-1, the V gene TRBV7-8; TRBD1 might be the D (6 bases). V lost 5 bases and J lost 9, with 14 bases in between. The CDR3 is made up of 13 amino acids. CDR1 and CDR2 from the germline V gene are SGHVS and FQNEAQ. DNA of the CDR3: TGTGCCAGCAGCCCCGGACAGACCCGTGAGCAGTTCTTC. Translation gives CASSPGQTREQFF.

The V gene is TRBV9, the J gene TRBJ2-6, with D uncertain. The CDR3 runs 16 residues. Germline-derived CDR1 and CDR2 are SGDLS and YYNGEE. The ends were cut back, 0 bases at V and 0 bases at J, with 7 bases in the middle. The CDR3 sequence: CASSVGYGSGANVLTF. Written as DNA, the CDR3 is TGTGCCAGCAGCGTAGGCTACGGCTCTGGGGCCAACGTCCTGACTTTC.